The 31 T cell receptor beta chains given below trace back to one sample, sequenced in a study of CD8 T cells in Susac syndrome. Reverse transcription of roughly 0.5 to 1 ug RNA was performed with random hexamers. TCRdb reprocessed the immunoSEQ multiplex PCR reads via MiXCR and lists one record per CDR3 protein. The table shows 130,000 or so distinct CDR3 sequences, with 75% to 90% occurring only once. The source material was CD8+ T cells from PBMCs. The origin of the receptors is a human donor with multiple sclerosis.

This chain joins TRBV12-3 or TRBV12-4 and TRBJ1-2; D is unresolved. V lost 7 bases, J lost 0 bases, and 15 bases lay in between. This CDR3 region has 15 residues. CDR3 amino acids: CASTSGSPANYGYTF. DNA for the CDR3: TGTGCCAGCACCTCCGGCTCCCCAGCTAACTATGGCTACACCTTC.

The rearrangement joins TRBV2 to TRBJ2-7, with 10 bases identical to TRBD1. The CDR3 is made up of 13 amino acids. The germline V gene encodes CDR1 SNHLY and CDR2 FYNNEI. V lost 6 bases and J lost 2; bases outside the gene matches: 1. CDR3 loop: CASRDRGTYEQYF. The CDR3 region has the DNA TGTGCCAGCAGGGACAGGGGGACCTACGAGCAGTACTTC.

About this clonotype: At one boundary the junction diverges from the germline segment, which might be a read error. In nucleotides, the CDR3 is TGTGCCAGCAATTACTCGACTGACGGCGGAATAGCGACTAGCTCCTACAATGAGCAGTTCTTC. Amino acid sequence: CASNYSTDGGIATSSYNEQFF. The chain recombines TRBV6-5 with TRBJ2-1, with D perhaps TRBD2 (6 bases). Germline V lookup: CDR1 MNHEY, CDR2 SVGAGI. There are 21 residues in the CDR3.

This clonotype appeared once. V gene TRBV4-1 combines with J gene TRBJ1-4; possibly TRBD1 for D (5 bases). The CDR3 extends over 15 amino acids. V was trimmed by 8 bases and J by 6 bases, leaving 19 bases between them. The germline CDR1 and CDR2 sequences are MGHRA and YSYEKL. This chain's CDR3 is CASGTLGQYDEKLFF. In nucleotides, the CDR3 is TGCGCCAGCGGGACCTTGGGGCAGTATGATGAAAAACTGTTTTTT.

This clonotype was seen a few times. The chain carries TRBV5-4 and TRBJ2-6; D not certain. Per the germline V gene, CDR1 is SGHNT and CDR2 is YYREEE (reference sequence). V gave up 3 bases and J gave up 4 bases, with 8 bases separating them. The CDR3 has 14 residues. In DNA form, the CDR3 reads TGTGCCAGCAGCTCGGGCCGGGGGGCCAACGTCCTGACTTTC. This sequence encodes CASSSGRGANVLTF.

This chain links TRBV18 with TRBJ2-3; D perhaps matches TRBD2 (5 bases). CDR3 size: 14 residues. Trimming pared 3 bases from V and 4 bases from J, leaving 11 bases between. Germline V gives CDR1 KGHSH, CDR2 LQKENI. The CDR3 protein is CASSPTTRPDTQYF. The CDR3 DNA sequence: TGTGCCAGCTCACCCACCACTAGGCCAGATACGCAGTATTTT.

This sequence joins TRBV30 and TRBJ1-5; 8 bases align to TRBD1. CDR1 and CDR2 (germline): GTSNPN, SVGIG (reference sequence). The CDR3 contains 13 residues. J lost 4 bases, V lost 5 bases, and 4 bases had no gene match. The CDR3 DNA is TGTGCCTGGGGGACAGGAGCAAATCAGCCCCAGCATTTT. This sequence encodes CAWGTGANQPQHF.

V is TRBV7-6 and J is TRBJ2-1, with TRBD2 matching over 10 bases. Trimming removed 1 base from V and 4 bases from J; junction bases left unmatched: 7. The germline gives CDR1 SGHVS, CDR2 FNYEAQ. CDR3 length equals 17 residues. The CDR3 nucleotides are TGTGCCAGCAGCTTAGGCGGACTAGCGGATCCGTACAATGAGCAGTTCTTC. As protein: CASSLGGLADPYNEQFF. Based on the CDR3 plus reference TRBV7-6 and TRBJ2-1, the full variable domain is GAGVSQSPRYKVTKRGQDVALRCDPISGHVSLYWYRQALGQGPEFLTYFNYEAQQDKSGLPNDRFSAERPEGSISTLTIQRTEQRDSAMYRCASSLGGLADPYNEQFFGPGTRLTVL.

This clonotype was detected once. A junction end diverges from the germline sequence, so it may reflect a read error. This chain connects TRBV12-3 or TRBV12-4 to TRBJ1-1; unclear D gene. CDR3 length: 10 residues. In DNA, the CDR3 is TGTGCCAGCAGTTTAGGCGTACCGGTGTTT. This translates into CASSLGVPVF.

The chain joins TRBV3-1 to TRBJ2-7, with D unclear. V gave up 0 bases and J gave up 3 bases, with 6 bases separating them. Per germline, CDR1 LGHDT and CDR2 YNNKEL (reference sequence). The CDR3 is 13 amino acids. This CDR3 reads CASSQEQLYEQYF. CDR3 DNA sequence: TGTGCCAGCAGCCAAGAACAACTCTACGAGCAGTACTTC.

The chain links TRBV29-1 to TRBJ2-5; weak D call: TRBD1 (6 bases). CDR1 SQVTM and CDR2 ANQGSEA come from the germline V gene. The CDR3 loop spans 15 amino acids. V gave up 0 bases and J gave up 3 bases, with 14 bases separating them. CDR3 DNA sequence: TGCAGCGTTGAAGATCGTAGGGGGTATAAAGAGACCCAGTACTTC. Its protein is CSVEDRRGYKETQYF.

The chain links TRBV24-1 to TRBJ2-3; no clear D gene. From germline, CDR1 is KGHDR and CDR2 SFDVKD. V was shortened by 9 bases and J by 3 bases, with 9 bases between the two germline ends. The length of the CDR3 is 12 residues. The CDR3 here is CATSAGTDTQYF. As DNA, the CDR3 is TGTGCCACCTCCGCTGGTACAGATACGCAGTATTTT.

This rearrangement joins TRBV10-3 to TRBJ2-2; no clear D. The length of the CDR3 is 15 residues. Looked up from germline, CDR1 is ENHRY and CDR2 is SYGVKD. Deletions cut 3 bases from V and 2 bases from J, with 10 bases between. CDR3 in DNA: TGTGCCATCAGTGAAGGGCAGAGTAACACCGGGGAGCTGTTTTTT. Residues: CAISEGQSNTGELFF.

The chain employs TRBV9 and TRBJ1-1, with a possible D match to TRBD1 (6 bases). CDR1 SGDLS and CDR2 YYNGEE come from the germline V gene. Trimming shortened V by 5 bases and J by 8 bases, and 10 bases separated the two germline ends. CDR3 length: 11 residues. This chain's CDR3 is CASRDGQEAFF. CDR3 nucleotide sequence: TGTGCCAGCAGAGATGGACAGGAAGCTTTCTTT.

To note about this clonotype: One end of the junction is discordant with germline, which a read error may explain. The rearrangement uses TRBV4-2 and TRBJ2-2, with 8 bases identical to TRBD2. CDR3 length: 18 residues. CDR1 is LGHNA and CDR2 is YNFKEQ in the germline V gene. The CDR3 sequence: CASSQEFLGLGDTGGLFF. CDR3 bases: TGTGCCAGCAGCCAAGAGTTTTTGGGACTAGGGGACACCGGGGGGCTGTTTTTT.

V and J are TRBV3-1 and TRBJ1-4; D may be TRBD1 (5 bases). The V gene lost 0 bases and the J gene lost 1 base, with 18 bases spanning the gap. This CDR3 has 19 amino acids. Germline assignment: CDR1 LGHDT and CDR2 YNNKEL (reference sequence). The CDR3 bases are TGTGCCAGCAGCCAAGAAGTGTCGCCTTTAAGGGGAACTAATGAAAAACTGTTTTTT. Protein product: CASSQEVSPLRGTNEKLFF.

The chain has TRBV29-1 and TRBJ2-1, with 8 bases matching TRBD2. Germline CDR1 reads SQVTM; CDR2 reads ANQGSEA. The CDR3 extends over 14 amino acids. V was pared by 7 bases and J by 6 bases, with 11 bases of the junction left unmatched. The CDR3 here is CSASITGGANEQFF. CDR3 coding DNA: TGCAGCGCATCGATTACCGGGGGGGCCAATGAGCAGTTCTTC.

This clonotype was picked up a small number of times. The CDR3 DNA follows: TGTGCCAGCGCCCTCGAGGGAATCTATGGCTACACCTTC. This translates into CASALEGIYGYTF. The chain uses TRBV11-2 and TRBJ1-2; no definite D call. CDR1 is SGHAT and CDR2 is FQNNGV in the germline V gene. This CDR3 has 13 amino acids. The V gene lost 8 bases and the J gene lost 4 bases, with 14 bases spanning the gap.

V is TRBV5-5 and J is TRBJ2-1; the match to TRBD1 covers 7 bases. The germline CDR1 and CDR2 sequences are SGHKS and YYEKEE (reference sequence). V lost 1 base to trimming and J lost 4 bases; unmatched junction nucleotides: 5. There are 15 residues in the CDR3. The CDR3 loop reads CASSLLEGAYNEQFF. CDR3 DNA: TGTGCCAGCAGCTTGTTAGAGGGGGCGTACAATGAGCAGTTCTTC.

V and J are TRBV6-2 or TRBV6-3 and TRBJ1-2; D possibly corresponds to TRBD1 (5 bases). The CDR3 covers 15 residues. Trimming took 3 bases from V and 8 from J, leaving 19 bases between them. The germline V gene has CDR1 MNHEY and CDR2 SVGEGT. The CDR3 DNA reads as TGTGCCAGCAGTTATGGGACCCGGGAAGCTGGCGGCTACACCTTC. It encodes CASSYGTREAGGYTF.

The rearrangement joins TRBV9 to TRBJ2-3; no definite D call. Germline V gene lookup returns CDR1 SGDLS and CDR2 YYNGEE. V was trimmed by 0 bases and J by 1 base, leaving 15 bases between them. The CDR3 is 17 residues long. CDR3 in DNA: TGTGCCAGCAGCGTAGGCGCCTACTATCGGGGCACAGATACGCAGTATTTT. Translating gives CASSVGAYYRGTDTQYF.

V and J are TRBV20-1 and TRBJ2-7; D is possibly TRBD1 (6 bases). Germline assignment: CDR1 DFQATT and CDR2 SNEGSKA (reference sequence). V lost 1 base and J lost 3, with 19 bases in between. CDR3 length: 16 amino acids. CDR3 protein: CSARGGRGINFYEQYF. Here the CDR3 DNA reads TGCAGTGCTAGAGGGGGCAGGGGCATTAATTTCTACGAGCAGTACTTC.

This clonotype has more than one count but fewer than ten. The V call is TRBV5-4, the J call TRBJ2-7; either TRBD1 or TRBD2 may fit D (6 bases each). The germline V gene has CDR1 SGHNT and CDR2 YYREEE (reference sequence). The CDR3 runs to 14 residues. V lost 0 bases to trimming and J lost 5 bases, with 12 bases between them. CDR3 in DNA: TGTGCCAGCAGCTTGGCACAGGGAGGCAACGAGCAGTACTTC. Translating gives CASSLAQGGNEQYF.

The V call is TRBV20-1, the J call TRBJ1-5, with 7 bases matching TRBD1. With 6 bases clipped from V and 2 bases from J, the junction kept 19 bases outside the gene matches. The CDR3 consists of 18 residues. The V gene's germline CDR1 is DFQATT and CDR2 SNEGSKA (reference sequence). In nucleotides, the CDR3 is TGCAGTGCCTCTGGGGACGAACAGGGGCAGGTTTGCAATCAGCCCCAGCATTTT. Translated, it gives CSASGDEQGQVCNQPQHF.

This sequence joins TRBV27 and TRBJ2-7; 10 nucleotides agree with TRBD2. Looked up from germline, CDR1 is MNHEY and CDR2 is SMNVEV (reference sequence). The CDR3 spans 14 residues. Trimming took 5 bases from V and 7 from J; bases not matched to a gene: 8. This chain's CDR3 is CASSSGSGGFEQYF. Here the CDR3 DNA reads TGTGCCAGCAGTAGTGGTAGCGGGGGGTTTGAGCAGTACTTC.

CDR3 residues: CASSLGPYTEAFF. The CDR3 DNA reads as TGTGCCAGTAGTCTTGGGCCTTACACTGAAGCTTTCTTT. This chain links TRBV19 with TRBJ1-1; no definite D call. CDR3 length: 13 amino acids. V was clipped by 5 bases and J by 3 bases, with 10 bases between them. CDR1 is LNHDA and CDR2 is SQIVND in the germline V gene (reference sequence).

The chain uses TRBV20-1 and TRBJ2-1; 9 positions agree with TRBD2. This CDR3 contains 14 residues. Germline CDR1 and CDR2: DFQATT and SNEGSKA (reference sequence). The CDR3 DNA reads TGCAGGGCCGAGCGGGAGGACGTGTACAATGAGCAGTTCTTC. This sequence encodes CRAEREDVYNEQFF.

The chain employs TRBV14 and TRBJ1-2, with D hard to call. Trimming shortened V by 6 bases and J by 4 bases, and 12 bases separated the two germline ends. Germline V gives CDR1 SGHDN, CDR2 FVKESK. The CDR3 totals 13 residues. The CDR3 protein is CASSSALFYGYTF. As DNA, the CDR3 is TGTGCCAGCAGTAGTGCCCTCTTCTATGGCTACACCTTC.

V and J are TRBV11-3 and TRBJ1-2; no clear D. V shed 5 bases and J shed 6 bases, with 25 bases lying between them. Germline CDR1 and CDR2: SGHNT and YENEEA. The CDR3 runs 17 residues. The CDR3 DNA reads TGTGCCAGCAGCCACCCGGTGGGGTTCGGTAACAAGGATGGCTACACCTTC. Its translation is CASSHPVGFGNKDGYTF.

V and J are TRBV13 and TRBJ2-7; D possibly corresponds to TRBD2 (5 bases). Germline V CDR1 and CDR2: PRHDT, FYEKMQ (reference sequence). The V and J ends lost 3 bases and 0 bases respectively, with 12 bases between them. The CDR3 spans 15 residues. The CDR3 sequence is CASSFLHEGSYEQYV. In DNA, the CDR3 is TGTGCCAGCAGCTTTTTACACGAGGGCTCCTACGAGCAGTACGTC.

The chain couples TRBV5-1 to TRBJ1-1; 7 bases align to TRBD1. J gave up 3 bases and V 0 bases, and 11 bases lay outside the gene matches. Germline V gene data show CDR1 as SGHRS and CDR2 as YFSETQ. The CDR3 loop spans 17 amino acids. This chain's CDR3 is CASSLAGGRTGDTEAFF. The DNA of the CDR3 is TGCGCCAGCAGCTTGGCAGGAGGAAGGACAGGAGACACTGAAGCTTTCTTT.